These T cell receptor beta chains were read from a single sample in a study of shared clonotypes between healthy human individuals. Sequencing used immunoSEQ multiplex PCR; TCRdb keeps in-frame clones, though not all of them. The data show about 700,000 clones, under 80% seen once. The source material was memory CD4+ T cells sorted from blood. All receptors come from a woman aged 25 to 45 in good health. Each CDR3 is given with its conserved first and last residue. Fields, in order: CDR3 protein, CDR3 DNA, V gene, D gene, J gene, clone size. D genes are given only for firm matches. Clone size, where shown, is once, few, many, or a class for clones that have expanded.

CDR3 protein: CASSTDRGQYNEQFF; CDR3 DNA: TGTGCCAGCAGCACGGACAGGGGACAATACAATGAGCAGTTCTTC; V gene: TRBV7-3; D gene: TRBD1; J gene: TRBJ2-1; clone size: few
CDR3 protein: CASSTSRGGIPSYNEQFF; CDR3 DNA: TGTGCCAGTAGTACTTCCAGGGGAGGAATTCCATCCTACAATGAGCAGTTCTTC; V gene: TRBV19; D gene: -; J gene: TRBJ2-1; clone size: -
CDR3 protein: CASSQDRTDRGGYTF; CDR3 DNA: TGTGCCAGCAGCCAAGATCGGACAGACCGGGGTGGCTACACCTTC; V gene: TRBV4-2; D gene: -; J gene: TRBJ1-2; clone size: few
CDR3 protein: CASSPQGKTQYF; CDR3 DNA: TGTGCCAGCAGTCCACAGGGAAAGACCCAGTACTTC; V gene: TRBV6-6; D gene: -; J gene: TRBJ2-5; clone size: -
CDR3 protein: CASSVTGTSGILAPGELFF; CDR3 DNA: TGTGCCAGCAGCGTAACCGGGACTAGCGGGATACTTGCCCCCGGGGAGCTGTTTTTT; V gene: TRBV7-8; D gene: TRBD2; J gene: TRBJ2-2; clone size: -
CDR3 protein: CASSLINPVAGKRGETQYF; CDR3 DNA: TGTGCCAGCAGCTTAATAAATCCGGTAGCGGGAAAAAGGGGCGAGACCCAGTACTTC; V gene: TRBV5-4; D gene: TRBD2; J gene: TRBJ2-5; clone size: -
CDR3 protein: CASHLGAVGYTF; CDR3 DNA: TGTGCCAGCCACCTGGGGGCGGTCGGCTACACCTTC; V gene: TRBV2; D gene: -; J gene: TRBJ1-2; clone size: -
CDR3 protein: CASSLVPNYNEQFF; CDR3 DNA: TGTGCCAGCAGCTTAGTCCCTAACTACAATGAGCAGTTCTTC; V gene: TRBV7-9; D gene: -; J gene: TRBJ2-1; clone size: -
CDR3 protein: CASSQVDPERTNEQFF; CDR3 DNA: TGTGCCAGCAGCCAAGTCGACCCCGAAAGGACGAATGAGCAGTTCTTC; V gene: TRBV4-2; D gene: -; J gene: TRBJ2-1; clone size: -
CDR3 protein: CAISGLAEAYEQYF; CDR3 DNA: TGTGCCATCAGTGGACTAGCGGAAGCCTACGAGCAGTACTTC; V gene: TRBV10-3; D gene: TRBD2; J gene: TRBJ2-7; clone size: -
CDR3 protein: CTSSQETRGERTQYF; CDR3 DNA: TGCACCAGCAGCCAAGAGACTAGGGGTGAACGGACCCAGTACTTC; V gene: TRBV1; D gene: -; J gene: TRBJ2-5; clone size: once
CDR3 protein: CASSEGNEQYF; CDR3 DNA: TGTGCCAGCAGTGAGGGGAACGAGCAGTACTTC; V gene: TRBV25-1; D gene: -; J gene: TRBJ2-7; clone size: -
CDR3 protein: CASSLDLYEQYF; CDR3 DNA: TGTGCCAGCAGCTTGGATCTGTACGAGCAGTACTTC; V gene: TRBV5-6; D gene: -; J gene: TRBJ2-7; clone size: -
CDR3 protein: CASSLPRDKETQYF; CDR3 DNA: TGTGCCAGCAGCTTACCCCGGGATAAAGAGACCCAGTACTTC; V gene: TRBV7-2; D gene: -; J gene: TRBJ2-5; clone size: -
CDR3 protein: CASSLTTGVGETQYF; CDR3 DNA: TGTGCCAGCAGCCTGACGACAGGGGTGGGTGAGACCCAGTACTTC; V gene: TRBV5-4; D gene: TRBD1; J gene: TRBJ2-5; clone size: once
CDR3 protein: CASSPPIRTGGTEAFF; CDR3 DNA: TGTGCCAGCTCACCACCGATCCGGACAGGGGGTACTGAAGCTTTCTTT; V gene: TRBV18; D gene: TRBD1; J gene: TRBJ1-1; clone size: -
CDR3 protein: CASSVRQAGGELFF; CDR3 DNA: TGTGCCAGCAGCGTACGACAGGCGGGCGGGGAGCTGTTTTTT; V gene: TRBV9; D gene: -; J gene: TRBJ2-2; clone size: -
CDR3 protein: CASSSVEQFF; CDR3 DNA: TGTGCCAGCAGCTCCGTTGAGCAGTTCTTC; V gene: TRBV7-9; D gene: -; J gene: TRBJ2-1; clone size: -
CDR3 protein: CASSFVQYNEKLFF; CDR3 DNA: TGTGCCAGCAGTTTCGTACAGTACAATGAAAAACTGTTTTTT; V gene: TRBV28; D gene: -; J gene: TRBJ1-4; clone size: -
CDR3 protein: CASSSDSASYNEQFF; CDR3 DNA: TGCGCCAGCAGCTCCGACAGTGCCTCCTACAATGAGCAGTTCTTC; V gene: TRBV5-1; D gene: -; J gene: TRBJ2-1; clone size: many
CDR3 protein: CASSEGYYSDTQYF; CDR3 DNA: TGCGCCAGCAGCGAGGGGTATTATTCAGATACGCAGTATTTT; V gene: TRBV5-1; D gene: -; J gene: TRBJ2-3; clone size: many
CDR3 protein: CASSFFGQGEGQPQHF; CDR3 DNA: TGTGCCAGCAGTTTTTTCGGACAGGGAGAAGGTCAGCCCCAGCATTTT; V gene: TRBV6-5; D gene: TRBD1; J gene: TRBJ1-5; clone size: -
CDR3 protein: CASAGQDNQPQHF; CDR3 DNA: TGTGCCAGTGCGGGACAGGACAATCAGCCCCAGCATTTT; V gene: TRBV19; D gene: TRBD1; J gene: TRBJ1-5; clone size: -
CDR3 protein: CASAGTANQPQHF; CDR3 DNA: TGTGCCAGTGCAGGGACAGCTAATCAGCCCCAGCATTTT; V gene: TRBV19; D gene: TRBD1; J gene: TRBJ1-5; clone size: few
CDR3 protein: CASKGLAGGPGTGELFF; CDR3 DNA: TGTGCCAGCAAGGGACTAGCGGGAGGGCCGGGCACCGGGGAGCTGTTTTTT; V gene: TRBV11-2; D gene: TRBD2; J gene: TRBJ2-2; clone size: -
CDR3 protein: CSVAGGDEQYF; CDR3 DNA: TGCAGCGTAGCCGGAGGGGACGAGCAGTACTTC; V gene: TRBV29-1; D gene: -; J gene: TRBJ2-7; clone size: -
CDR3 protein: CASSPWGSAETQYF; CDR3 DNA: TGCGCCAGCAGCCCCTGGGGGTCCGCCGAGACCCAGTACTTC; V gene: TRBV5-1; D gene: -; J gene: TRBJ2-5; clone size: -
CDR3 protein: CASSRDRTNTEAFF; CDR3 DNA: TGTGCCAGCAGCCGGGACAGGACGAACACTGAAGCTTTCTTT; V gene: TRBV6-4; D gene: TRBD1; J gene: TRBJ1-1; clone size: -
CDR3 protein: CASSSSYGVEQFF; CDR3 DNA: TGCGCCAGCAGCTCGAGTTATGGAGTAGAGCAGTTCTTC; V gene: TRBV5-1; D gene: -; J gene: TRBJ2-1; clone size: -
CDR3 protein: CASSSRGRPQETQYF; CDR3 DNA: TGTGCCAGCAGTTCGCGCGGGAGGCCCCAAGAGACCCAGTACTTC; V gene: TRBV5-6; D gene: TRBD2; J gene: TRBJ2-5; clone size: -
CDR3 protein: CASSWGPETQYF; CDR3 DNA: TGTGCCAGCAGCTGGGGGCCAGAGACCCAGTACTTC; V gene: TRBV11-2; D gene: -; J gene: TRBJ2-5; clone size: few
CDR3 protein: CASIKGGPLEKLFF; CDR3 DNA: TGTGCCAGTATAAAGGGGGGTCCCTTAGAAAAACTGTTTTTT; V gene: TRBV28; D gene: -; J gene: TRBJ1-4; clone size: -
CDR3 protein: CASRLTGPNSPLHF; CDR3 DNA: TGTGCCAGCAGGCTCACGGGACCCAATTCACCCCTCCACTTT; V gene: TRBV6-5; D gene: -; J gene: TRBJ1-6; clone size: -
CDR3 protein: CSVEYTGTGELFF; CDR3 DNA: TGCAGCGTTGAGTACACGGGCACCGGGGAGCTGTTTTTT; V gene: TRBV29-1; D gene: -; J gene: TRBJ2-2; clone size: -
CDR3 protein: CASSLARHGASSYEQYF; CDR3 DNA: TGTGCCAGCAGCTTAGCTCGTCACGGGGCCAGCTCCTACGAGCAGTACTTC; V gene: TRBV7-2; D gene: -; J gene: TRBJ2-7; clone size: -
CDR3 protein: CASSEEDSGANVLTF; CDR3 DNA: TGTGCCAGCAGTGAGGAAGACTCTGGGGCCAACGTCCTGACTTTC; V gene: TRBV6-1; D gene: -; J gene: TRBJ2-6; clone size: -
CDR3 protein: CASSFLNGNTEAFF; CDR3 DNA: TGTGCCAGCAGTTTCTTGAACGGGAACACTGAAGCTTTCTTT; V gene: TRBV28; D gene: -; J gene: TRBJ1-1; clone size: -